This T cell receptor beta chain was observed in a study of blood T cells in healthy people across ages. It was with a sample-barcoded 5' primer and a J-beta primer mix that a second PCR of about 6 to 12 cycles was run. TCRdb recomputed calls from the 5' RACE reads with MiXCR, one row per CDR3 protein. The sample has around 990,000 distinct CDR3 sequences; approximately 26% are singletons. In terms of origin and age, donors were healthy Caucasian individuals from Russia aged 6 to 90. The CDR3 runs 15 residues. The germline CDR1 and CDR2 sequences are MNHEY and SVGAGI. This clonotype was recorded a few times. The same data also contributed to another study, on T cells of mothers and their children. As reported in that work: Using the M1S primer, the second PCR added sample barcodes along with 2-4 random nucleotides.

The chain is built from TRBV6-5 and TRBJ2-5, with 13 bases lining up with TRBD2. Near its end, the DNA agrees better with TRBJ2-1, so the J call may be wrong. The TCR was taken from a girl aged 2 to 10 in good health. The sample comprised blood. The CDR3 sequence is CASSYLGTSGEEQFF. As DNA, the CDR3 is TGTGCCAGCAGTTACTTGGGGACTAGCGGGGAAGAGCAGTTCTTC.